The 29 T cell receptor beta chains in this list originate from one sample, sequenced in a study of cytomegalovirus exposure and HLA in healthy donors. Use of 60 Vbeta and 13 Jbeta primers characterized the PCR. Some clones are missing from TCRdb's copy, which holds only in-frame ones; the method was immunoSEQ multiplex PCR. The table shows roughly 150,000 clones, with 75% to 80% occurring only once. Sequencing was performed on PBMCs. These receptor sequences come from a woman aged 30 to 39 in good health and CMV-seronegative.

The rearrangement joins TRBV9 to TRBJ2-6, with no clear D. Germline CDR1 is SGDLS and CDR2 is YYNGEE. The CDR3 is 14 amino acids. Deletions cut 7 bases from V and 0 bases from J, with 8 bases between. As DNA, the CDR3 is TGTGCCAGCTCTCCTAGCTCTGGGGCCAACGTCCTGACTTTC. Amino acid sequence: CASSPSSGANVLTF.

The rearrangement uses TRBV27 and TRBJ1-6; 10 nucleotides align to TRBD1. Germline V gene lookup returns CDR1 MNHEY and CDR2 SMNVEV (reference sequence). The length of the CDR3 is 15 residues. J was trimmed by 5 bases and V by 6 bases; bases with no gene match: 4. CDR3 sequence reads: CASRLTGGHNSPLHF. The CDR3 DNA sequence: TGTGCCAGCAGGCTGACAGGGGGCCATAATTCACCCCTCCACTTT.

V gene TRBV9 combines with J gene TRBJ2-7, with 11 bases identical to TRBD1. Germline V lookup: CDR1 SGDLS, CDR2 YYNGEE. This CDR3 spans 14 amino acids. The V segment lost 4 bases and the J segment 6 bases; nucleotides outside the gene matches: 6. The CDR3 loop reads CASSPWTGGAEQYF. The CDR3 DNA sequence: TGTGCCAGCAGCCCGTGGACAGGGGGCGCCGAGCAGTACTTC.

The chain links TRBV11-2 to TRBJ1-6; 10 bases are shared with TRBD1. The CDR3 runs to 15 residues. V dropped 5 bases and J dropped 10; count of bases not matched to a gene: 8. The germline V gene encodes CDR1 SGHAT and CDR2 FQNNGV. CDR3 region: CASSTGTGDRSPLHF. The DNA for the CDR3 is TGTGCCAGCAGCACCGGGACAGGGGATAGGTCACCCCTCCACTTT.

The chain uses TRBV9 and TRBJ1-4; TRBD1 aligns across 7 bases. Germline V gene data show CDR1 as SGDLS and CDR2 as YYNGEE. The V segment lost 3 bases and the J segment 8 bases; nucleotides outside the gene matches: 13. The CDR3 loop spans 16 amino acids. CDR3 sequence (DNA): TGTGCCAGCAGCGAGGGCCTTACAGGGGTGGGGGAAAAACTGTTTTTT. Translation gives CASSEGLTGVGEKLFF.

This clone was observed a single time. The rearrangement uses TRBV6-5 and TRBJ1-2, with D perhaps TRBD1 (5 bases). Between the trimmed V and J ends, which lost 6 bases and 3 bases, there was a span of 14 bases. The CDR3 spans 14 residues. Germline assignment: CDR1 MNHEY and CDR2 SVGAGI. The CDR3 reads CASSRRGNDYGYTF. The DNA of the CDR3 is TGTGCCAGCAGCCGGAGGGGTAACGACTATGGCTACACCTTC.

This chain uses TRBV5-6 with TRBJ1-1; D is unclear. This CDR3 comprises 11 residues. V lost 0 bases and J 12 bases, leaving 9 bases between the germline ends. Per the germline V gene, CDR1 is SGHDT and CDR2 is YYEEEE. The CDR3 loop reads CASSLGILTFF. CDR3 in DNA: TGTGCCAGCAGCTTGGGAATACTGACTTTCTTT. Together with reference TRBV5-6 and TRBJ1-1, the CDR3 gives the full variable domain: DAGVTQSPTHLIKTRGQQVTLRCSPKSGHDTVSWYQQALGQGPQFIFQYYEEEERQRGNFPDRFSGHQFPNYSSELNVNALLLGDSALYLCASSLGILTFFGQGTRLTVV.

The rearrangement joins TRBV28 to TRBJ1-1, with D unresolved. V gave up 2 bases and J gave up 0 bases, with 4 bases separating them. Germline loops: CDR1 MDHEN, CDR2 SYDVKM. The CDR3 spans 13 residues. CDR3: CASSLIVNTEAFF. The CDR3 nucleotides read TGTGCCAGCAGTTTAATAGTGAACACTGAAGCTTTCTTT. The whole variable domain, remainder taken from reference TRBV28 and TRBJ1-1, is DVKVTQSSRYLVKRTGEKVFLECVQDMDHENMFWYRQDPGLGLRLIYFSYDVKMKEKGDIPEGYSVSREKKERFSLILESASTNQTSMYLCASSLIVNTEAFFGQGTRLTVV.

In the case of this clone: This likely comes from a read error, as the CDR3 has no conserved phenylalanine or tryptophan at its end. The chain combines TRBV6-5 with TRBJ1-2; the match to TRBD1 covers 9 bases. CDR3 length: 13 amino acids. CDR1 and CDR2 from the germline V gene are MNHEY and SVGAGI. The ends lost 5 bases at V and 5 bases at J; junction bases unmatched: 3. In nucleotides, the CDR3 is TGTGCCAGCAGTACCGGGACAGGGTATGGCTACACCCTC. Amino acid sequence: CASSTGTGYGYTL.

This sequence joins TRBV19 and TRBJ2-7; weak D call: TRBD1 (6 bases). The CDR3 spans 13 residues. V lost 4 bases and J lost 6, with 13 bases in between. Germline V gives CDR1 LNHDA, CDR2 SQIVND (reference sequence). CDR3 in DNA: TGTGCCAGTAGTACCCTCAGGGGAGCCGAGCAGTACTTC. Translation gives CASSTLRGAEQYF.

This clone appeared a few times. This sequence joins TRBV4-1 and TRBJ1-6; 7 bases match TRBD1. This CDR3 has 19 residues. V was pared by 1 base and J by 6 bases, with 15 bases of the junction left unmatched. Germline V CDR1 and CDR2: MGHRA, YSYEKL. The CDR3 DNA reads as TGCGCCAGCAGCCAAGTGAGGGGCAAGGGGGCATTAAGTAATTCACCCCTCCACTTT. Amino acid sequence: CASSQVRGKGALSNSPLHF.

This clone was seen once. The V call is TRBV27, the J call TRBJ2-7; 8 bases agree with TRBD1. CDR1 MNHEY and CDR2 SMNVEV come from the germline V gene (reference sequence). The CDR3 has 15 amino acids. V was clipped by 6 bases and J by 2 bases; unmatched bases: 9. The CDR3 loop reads CASSRGTGRTYEQYF. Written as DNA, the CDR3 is TGTGCCAGCAGCCGAGGGACAGGCCGGACCTACGAGCAGTACTTC.

The CDR3 sequence is CASSLGTGGHEQYF. The CDR3 nucleotides read TGTGCCAGCAGTTTAGGGACAGGGGGTCACGAGCAGTACTTC. V and J are TRBV27 and TRBJ2-7; 11 positions agree with TRBD1. This CDR3 region has 14 residues. V lost 2 bases to trimming and J lost 5 bases; unmatched junction nucleotides: 2. Germline V gene data show CDR1 as MNHEY and CDR2 as SMNVEV (reference sequence).

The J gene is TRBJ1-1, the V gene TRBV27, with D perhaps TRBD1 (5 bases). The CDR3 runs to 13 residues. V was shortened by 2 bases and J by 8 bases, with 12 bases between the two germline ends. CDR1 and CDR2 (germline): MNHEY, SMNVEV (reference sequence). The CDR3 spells CASSLTGVTEAFF. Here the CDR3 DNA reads TGTGCCAGCAGTTTAACGGGGGTGACGGAAGCTTTCTTT.

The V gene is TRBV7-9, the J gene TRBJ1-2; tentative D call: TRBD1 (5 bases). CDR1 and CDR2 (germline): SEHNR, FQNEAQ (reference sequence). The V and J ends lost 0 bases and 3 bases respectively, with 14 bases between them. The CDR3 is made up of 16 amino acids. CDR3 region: CASSLAPGGDDYGYTF. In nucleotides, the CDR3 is TGTGCCAGCAGCTTAGCGCCGGGGGGAGATGACTATGGCTACACCTTC.

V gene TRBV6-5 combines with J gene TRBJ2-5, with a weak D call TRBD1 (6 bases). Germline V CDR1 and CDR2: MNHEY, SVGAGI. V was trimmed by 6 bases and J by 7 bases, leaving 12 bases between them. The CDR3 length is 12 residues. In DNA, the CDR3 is TGTGCCAGCAGGGCAGGGGAGTGGACCCAGTACTTC. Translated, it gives CASRAGEWTQYF.

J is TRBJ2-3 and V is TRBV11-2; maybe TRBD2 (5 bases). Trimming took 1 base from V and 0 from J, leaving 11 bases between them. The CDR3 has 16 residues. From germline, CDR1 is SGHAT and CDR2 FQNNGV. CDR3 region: CASSLVGGFSTDTQYF. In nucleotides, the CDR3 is TGTGCCAGCAGCTTAGTTGGCGGGTTCAGCACAGATACGCAGTATTTT. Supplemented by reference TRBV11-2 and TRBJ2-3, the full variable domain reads EAGVAQSPRYKIIEKRQSVAFWCNPISGHATLYWYQQILGQGPKLLIQFQNNGVVDDSQLPKDRFSAERLKGVDSTLKIQPAKLEDSAVYLCASSLVGGFSTDTQYFGPGTRLTVL.

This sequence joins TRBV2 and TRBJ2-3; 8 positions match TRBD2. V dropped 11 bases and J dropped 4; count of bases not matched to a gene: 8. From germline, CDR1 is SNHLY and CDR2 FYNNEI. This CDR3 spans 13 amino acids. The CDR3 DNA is TGTGCCTCAGCACGGGGGGGCTCAGATACGCAGTATTTT. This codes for CASARGGSDTQYF.

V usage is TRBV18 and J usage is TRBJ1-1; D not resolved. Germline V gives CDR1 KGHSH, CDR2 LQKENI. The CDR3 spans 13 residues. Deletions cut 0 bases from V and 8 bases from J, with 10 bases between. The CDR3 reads CASSPPLQREAFF. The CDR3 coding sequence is TGTGCCAGCTCACCACCCCTTCAGAGGGAAGCTTTCTTT.

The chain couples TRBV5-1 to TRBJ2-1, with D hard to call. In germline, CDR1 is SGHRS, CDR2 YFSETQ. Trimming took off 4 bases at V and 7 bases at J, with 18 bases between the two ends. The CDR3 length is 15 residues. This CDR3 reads CASSRVGRPENEQFF. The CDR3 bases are TGCGCCAGCAGCCGCGTGGGCAGGCCCGAGAATGAGCAGTTCTTC.

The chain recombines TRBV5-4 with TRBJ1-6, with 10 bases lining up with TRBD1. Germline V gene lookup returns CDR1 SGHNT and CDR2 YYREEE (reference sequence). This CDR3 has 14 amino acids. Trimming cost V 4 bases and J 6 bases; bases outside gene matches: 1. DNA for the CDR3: TGTGCCAGCAGCAGGACAGGGGGTAATTCACCCCTCCACTTT. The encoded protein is CASSRTGGNSPLHF.

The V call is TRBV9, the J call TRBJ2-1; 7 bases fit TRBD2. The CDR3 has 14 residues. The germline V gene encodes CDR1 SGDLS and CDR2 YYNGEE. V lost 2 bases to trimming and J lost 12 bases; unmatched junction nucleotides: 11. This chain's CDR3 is CASSVGPGGIGQFF. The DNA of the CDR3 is TGTGCCAGCAGCGTGGGGCCGGGAGGAATCGGGCAGTTCTTC.

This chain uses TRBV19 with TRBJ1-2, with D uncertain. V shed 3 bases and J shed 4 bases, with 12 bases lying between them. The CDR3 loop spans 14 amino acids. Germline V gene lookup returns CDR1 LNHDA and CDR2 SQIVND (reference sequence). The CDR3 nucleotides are TGTGCCAGTAGTATGTCGTCCAGGATCTATGGCTACACCTTC. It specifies CASSMSSRIYGYTF.

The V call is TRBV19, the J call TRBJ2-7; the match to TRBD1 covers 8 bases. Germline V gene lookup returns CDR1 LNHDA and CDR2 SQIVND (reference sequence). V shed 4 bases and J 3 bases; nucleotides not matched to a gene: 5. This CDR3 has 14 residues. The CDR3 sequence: CASSKPTGGYEQYF. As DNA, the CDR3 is TGTGCCAGTAGTAAGCCCACAGGGGGCTACGAGCAGTACTTC.

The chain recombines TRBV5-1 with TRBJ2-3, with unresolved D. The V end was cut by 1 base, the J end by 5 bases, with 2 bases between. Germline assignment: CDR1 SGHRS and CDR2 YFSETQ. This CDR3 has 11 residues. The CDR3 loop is CASSLQDTQYF. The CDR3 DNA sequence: TGCGCCAGCAGCTTGCAAGATACGCAGTATTTT.

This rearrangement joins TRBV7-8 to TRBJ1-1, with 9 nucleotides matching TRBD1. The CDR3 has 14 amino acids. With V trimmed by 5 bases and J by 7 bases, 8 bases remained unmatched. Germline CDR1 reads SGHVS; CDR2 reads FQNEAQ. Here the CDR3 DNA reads TGTGCCAGCAGCCCCGGGGACAGGGCAAGTGAAGCTTTCTTT. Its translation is CASSPGDRASEAFF. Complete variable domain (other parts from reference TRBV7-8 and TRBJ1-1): GAGVSQSPRYKVAKRGQDVALRCDPISGHVSLFWYQQALGQGPEFLTYFQNEAQLDKSGLPSDRFFAERPEGSVSTLKIQRTQQEDSAVYLCASSPGDRASEAFFGQGTRLTVV.

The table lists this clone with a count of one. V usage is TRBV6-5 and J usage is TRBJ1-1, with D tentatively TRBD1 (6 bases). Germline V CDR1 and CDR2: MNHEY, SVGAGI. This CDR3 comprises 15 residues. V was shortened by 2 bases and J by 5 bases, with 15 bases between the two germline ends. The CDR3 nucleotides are TGTGCCAGCAGTTACGCGCTCGGGACACCGACTGAAGCTTTCTTT. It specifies CASSYALGTPTEAFF.

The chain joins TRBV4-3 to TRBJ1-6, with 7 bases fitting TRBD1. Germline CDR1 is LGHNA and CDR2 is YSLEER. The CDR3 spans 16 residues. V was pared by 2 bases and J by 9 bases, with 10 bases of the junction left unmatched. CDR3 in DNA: TGCGCCAGCAGCCAAACCGGACAGGCCGATTTTTCACCCCTCCACTTT. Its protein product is CASSQTGQADFSPLHF.

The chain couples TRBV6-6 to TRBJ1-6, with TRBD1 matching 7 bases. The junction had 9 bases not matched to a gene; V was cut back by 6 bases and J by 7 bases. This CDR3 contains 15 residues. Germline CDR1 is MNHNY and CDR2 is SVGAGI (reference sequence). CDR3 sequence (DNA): TGTGCCAGCAGGGGACCGGGACAGATAAATTCACCCCTCCACTTT. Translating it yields CASRGPGQINSPLHF.